The clone carrying this T cell receptor beta chain was counted a few times. Antigen unknown. The sample originates from a study of cytomegalovirus exposure and HLA in healthy donors. The study's findings and limits: The study flagged around 160 TCR beta chains as cytomegalovirus-associated.

CDR1 is MGHRA and CDR2 is YSYEKL in the germline V gene. V shed 3 bases and J 11 bases; nucleotides not matched to a gene: 14. This CDR3 has 17 residues. The PCR ran on 60 Vbeta and 13 Jbeta primers. Produced via immunoSEQ multiplex PCR; TCRdb's table is partial and in-frame only. The sample yields some 110,000 clones, about 81% seen once. Sample: PBMCs. The clonotype was recovered from a young man in good health and CMV-seronegative. The chain has TRBV4-1 and TRBJ2-4; TRBD1 matches 12 bases. For the CDR3, the DNA is TGCGCCAGCAGCCAGGGACAGGGGGCTCTCTGGGCGGGGGTTCAGTACTTC. This gives the protein CASSQGQGALWAGVQYF.